Listed below are T cell receptor beta chains from one sample, sequenced in a study of T-cell reconstitution after alpha-beta-depleted transplantation in children. MiXCR was run by TCRdb on the PCR reads, yielding one entry per CDR3 protein. This sample carries 450,000 to 600,000 distinct CDR3 sequences, roughly 18% of them seen once, and the ten largest clones take 2.5% to 4%. Sequencing was performed on PBMCs from the stem cell graft donor, taken from the stem cell graft. The receptors originated from a human donor who donated a stem cell graft to a child with acute lymphoblastic leukemia. CDR3s include the opening cysteine and the closing phenylalanine or tryptophan. The D gene is left open where the match is weak. Clone size is not always given. Where it is, it says once, few, many or a class for expanded clones.

V: TRBV25-1; size: NA; J: TRBJ2-1; D: TRBD1; CDR3: CASSLGDRVVGEQFF; DNA: TGTGCCAGCAGTTTGGGGGACAGGGTCGTCGGTGAGCAGTTCTTC
V: TRBV5-6; size: NA; J: TRBJ2-2; D: TRBD2; CDR3: CASSLMGLAGGNTGELFF; DNA: TGTGCCAGCAGCTTGATGGGGCTAGCGGGAGGCAACACCGGGGAGCTGTTTTTT
V: TRBV3-1; size: NA; J: TRBJ2-5; D: TRBD2; CDR3: CASSQAGSGRIKTQYF; DNA: TGTGCCAGCAGCCAAGCGGGTAGCGGGAGAATCAAGACCCAGTACTTC
V: TRBV9; size: NA; J: TRBJ1-3; D: NA; CDR3: CASSARWTDSGNTIYF; DNA: TGTGCCAGCAGCGCACGTTGGACAGACTCTGGAAACACCATATATTTT
V: TRBV3-1; size: few; J: TRBJ2-7; D: TRBD2; CDR3: CASSHPTSGAHGEQYF; DNA: TGTGCCAGCAGCCACCCGACTAGCGGAGCCCATGGCGAGCAGTACTTC
V: TRBV2; size: NA; J: TRBJ2-3; D: TRBD1; CDR3: CATIQGPGSTDTQYF; DNA: TGTGCCACAATACAGGGGCCGGGTTCCACAGATACGCAGTATTTT
V: TRBV7-9; size: few; J: TRBJ2-7; D: NA; CDR3: CASSLGGSTSYEQYF; DNA: TGTGCCAGCAGCTTAGGCGGCTCTACTTCCTACGAGCAGTACTTC
V: TRBV5-1; size: NA; J: TRBJ1-2; D: NA; CDR3: CASSDRGPYGYTF; DNA: TGCGCCAGCAGCGACCGGGGACCCTATGGCTACACCTTC
V: TRBV12-3/TRBV12-4; size: NA; J: TRBJ2-1; D: NA; CDR3: CASSFRGFGNEQFF; DNA: TGTGCCAGCAGTTTTCGGGGTTTCGGGAATGAGCAGTTCTTC
V: TRBV5-1; size: NA; J: TRBJ2-7; D: TRBD1; CDR3: CASSALGQGVYEQYF; DNA: TGCGCCAGCAGCGCCCTGGGACAGGGGGTCTACGAGCAGTACTTC
V: TRBV7-9; size: few; J: TRBJ2-7; D: NA; CDR3: CASSVAGEYYEQYF; DNA: TGTGCCAGCAGCGTTGCCGGGGAATACTACGAGCAGTACTTC
V: TRBV5-1; size: once; J: TRBJ1-1; D: NA; CDR3: CASSVEGGITEAFF; DNA: TGCGCCAGCAGCGTTGAAGGGGGTATCACTGAAGCTTTCTTT
V: TRBV9; size: NA; J: TRBJ1-4; D: NA; CDR3: CASSLTMGLATNEKLFF; DNA: TGTGCCAGCAGCCTCACTATGGGGCTTGCAACTAATGAAAAACTGTTTTTT
V: TRBV6-1; size: few; J: TRBJ2-3; D: NA; CDR3: CASSRRAGSAADTQYF; DNA: TGTGCCAGCAGCCGTAGGGCAGGGTCTGCCGCAGATACGCAGTATTTT
V: TRBV20-1; size: few; J: TRBJ1-1; D: NA; CDR3: CSARGQMNTEAFF; DNA: TGCAGTGCTAGGGGCCAGATGAACACTGAAGCTTTCTTT
V: TRBV7-9; size: NA; J: TRBJ2-7; D: NA; CDR3: CASTTLLAGYEQYF; DNA: TGTGCCAGCACCACCTTACTAGCCGGTTACGAGCAGTACTTC
V: TRBV5-6; size: NA; J: TRBJ2-5; D: NA; CDR3: CASSYLYLDQETQYF; DNA: TGTGCCAGCAGCTATCTCTACCTGGACCAAGAGACCCAGTACTTC
V: TRBV5-1; size: NA; J: TRBJ1-2; D: NA; CDR3: CASREWTENYGYTF; DNA: TGCGCCAGCAGGGAATGGACGGAGAACTATGGCTACACCTTC
V: TRBV10-3; size: NA; J: TRBJ1-2; D: NA; CDR3: CAISESPGSPFGYTF; DNA: TGTGCCATCAGTGAGTCACCAGGATCCCCCTTTGGCTACACCTTC
V: TRBV10-3; size: NA; J: TRBJ2-1; D: NA; CDR3: CAISEPPKDEQFF; DNA: TGTGCCATCAGTGAGCCGCCGAAGGATGAGCAGTTCTTC
V: TRBV15; size: NA; J: TRBJ1-3; D: NA; CDR3: CATSRRGTGNTIYF; DNA: TGTGCCACCAGCCGCCGGGGAACTGGAAACACCATATATTTT
V: TRBV5-1; size: many; J: TRBJ2-7; D: NA; CDR3: CASSLVEDYEQYF; DNA: TGCGCCAGCAGCTTGGTCGAGGACTACGAGCAGTACTTC
V: TRBV20-1; size: few; J: TRBJ1-2; D: TRBD1; CDR3: CSARDIGRQGDGGYTF; DNA: TGCAGTGCTAGAGATATCGGGAGACAGGGAGATGGGGGCTACACCTTC
V: TRBV7-9; size: few; J: TRBJ2-1; D: TRBD2; CDR3: CASSLPVAGGGGNEQFF; DNA: TGTGCCAGCAGCTTACCCGTAGCGGGAGGCGGTGGAAATGAGCAGTTCTTC
V: TRBV14; size: NA; J: TRBJ2-1; D: NA; CDR3: CASSQRGSAYNEQFF; DNA: TGTGCCAGCAGCCAACGAGGGAGCGCCTACAATGAGCAGTTCTTC
V: TRBV5-1; size: NA; J: TRBJ2-7; D: NA; CDR3: CASSFPETYEQYF; DNA: TGCGCCAGCAGCTTCCCGGAAACCTACGAGCAGTACTTC
V: TRBV6-5; size: few; J: TRBJ2-5; D: NA; CDR3: CASSYLTGSTRETQYF; DNA: TGTGCCAGCAGTTACCTAACAGGGAGCACCCGGGAGACCCAGTACTTC
V: TRBV7-8; size: NA; J: TRBJ1-6; D: NA; CDR3: CASSAQTAWRSPLHF; DNA: TGTGCCAGCAGCGCCCAGACAGCTTGGCGTTCACCCCTCCACTTT
V: TRBV29-1; size: NA; J: TRBJ2-4; D: NA; CDR3: CSVESGSRDDIQYF; DNA: TGCAGCGTTGAGTCTGGATCGCGGGACGACATTCAGTACTTC
V: TRBV18; size: NA; J: TRBJ1-1; D: NA; CDR3: CASSPWGSRNTEALF; DNA: TGTGCCAGCTCACCATGGGGGTCCCGGAACACTGAAGCTTTGTTT
V: TRBV12-3/TRBV12-4; size: few; J: TRBJ2-1; D: TRBD1; CDR3: CASRPEVWTGKSNEQFF; DNA: TGTGCCAGCAGGCCAGAAGTGTGGACAGGGAAAAGCAATGAGCAGTTCTTC
V: TRBV3-1; size: few; J: TRBJ2-1; D: NA; CDR3: CASSQDLADLRNEQFF; DNA: TGTGCCAGCAGCCAAGATCTTGCGGATTTGCGGAATGAGCAGTTCTTC
V: TRBV14; size: NA; J: TRBJ1-2; D: TRBD1; CDR3: CASSQDLGTGSGYTF; DNA: TGTGCCAGCAGCCAAGATCTTGGGACAGGGAGCGGCTACACCTTC
V: TRBV7-8; size: NA; J: TRBJ2-1; D: TRBD2; CDR3: CASSWGTSGRVTYNEQFF; DNA: TGTGCCAGCAGCTGGGGGACTAGCGGGAGGGTCACCTACAATGAGCAGTTCTTC
V: TRBV12-3/TRBV12-4; size: NA; J: TRBJ2-1; D: NA; CDR3: CASGARTYNEQFF; DNA: TGTGCCAGCGGGGCGAGAACCTACAATGAGCAGTTCTTC
V: TRBV12-3/TRBV12-4; size: NA; J: TRBJ1-2; D: NA; CDR3: CASSFGDFYGYTF; DNA: TGTGCCAGCAGTTTCGGGGATTTCTATGGCTACACCTTC
V: TRBV29-1; size: many; J: TRBJ2-7; D: TRBD1; CDR3: CSVGGTGSYEQYF; DNA: TGCAGCGTTGGCGGGACAGGGTCTTACGAGCAGTACTTC
V: TRBV12-3/TRBV12-4; size: NA; J: TRBJ2-5; D: TRBD1; CDR3: CASSPGTGVRETQYF; DNA: TGTGCCAGCAGTCCCGGGACAGGGGTTAGAGAGACCCAGTACTTC
V: TRBV5-1; size: NA; J: TRBJ1-2; D: NA; CDR3: CASSLQADGYTF; DNA: TGCGCCAGCAGCTTACAGGCGGATGGCTACACCTTC
V: TRBV6-1; size: NA; J: TRBJ2-1; D: TRBD1; CDR3: CATGQGTTNEQFF; DNA: TGTGCCACCGGACAGGGGACTACGAATGAGCAGTTCTTC
V: TRBV3-1; size: few; J: TRBJ2-5; D: NA; CDR3: CASSQRRGILETQYF; DNA: TGTGCCAGCAGCCAGCGGCGCGGGATATTGGAGACCCAGTACTTC
V: TRBV5-1; size: NA; J: TRBJ1-1; D: TRBD1; CDR3: CASSTWDRGRRNTEAFF; DNA: TGCGCCAGCAGCACCTGGGACAGGGGGCGTCGAAACACTGAAGCTTTCTTT
V: TRBV9; size: NA; J: TRBJ2-7; D: NA; CDR3: CASSVARTGRDEQYF; DNA: TGTGCCAGCAGCGTAGCTAGAACGGGACGCGACGAGCAGTACTTC
V: TRBV5-1; size: few; J: TRBJ2-3; D: TRBD2; CDR3: CASTRTPTRGSQDTQYF; DNA: TGCGCCAGCACTCGGACGCCCACGCGCGGGAGCCAGGATACGCAGTATTTT
V: TRBV7-9; size: NA; J: TRBJ2-1; D: NA; CDR3: CASSLSVGPLNNEQFF; DNA: TGTGCCAGCAGCTTAAGCGTTGGCCCCTTAAACAATGAGCAGTTCTTC
V: TRBV28; size: many; J: TRBJ2-7; D: TRBD2; CDR3: CATLSGSSYEQYF; DNA: TGTGCCACCCTCAGCGGGAGCTCCTACGAGCAGTACTTC
V: TRBV20-1; size: NA; J: TRBJ2-7; D: TRBD2; CDR3: CSAGGLAGGIYEQYF; DNA: TGCAGTGCTGGGGGACTAGCGGGAGGAATCTACGAGCAGTACTTC
V: TRBV13; size: many; J: TRBJ2-2; D: NA; CDR3: CASSLWGNTGELFF; DNA: TGTGCCAGCAGCTTATGGGGAAACACCGGGGAGCTGTTTTTT
V: TRBV6-1; size: NA; J: TRBJ2-7; D: NA; CDR3: CASSMIAPITYEQYF; DNA: TGTGCCAGCAGTATGATCGCCCCGATAACATACGAACAGTACTTC
V: TRBV4-1; size: few; J: TRBJ2-1; D: NA; CDR3: CASSHPPGRQFF; DNA: TGCGCCAGCAGCCACCCCCCTGGACGGCAGTTCTTC
V: TRBV12-3/TRBV12-4; size: NA; J: TRBJ2-3; D: NA; CDR3: CASSLALSGRFPNLYTQYF; DNA: TGTGCCAGCAGTTTGGCGCTGTCGGGGCGCTTTCCGAACCTGTATACGCAGTATTTT